These 29 T cell receptor beta chains originate from one sample sequenced in a study of CD8 T cells in ankylosing spondylitis. TCRdb re-derived calls from the 5' RACE reads in MiXCR, one entry per CDR3 protein. The table lists about 100,000 distinct CDR3 sequences, less than 25% of them singletons. Sequencing was performed on synovial fluid, either unsorted or a sorted T cell fraction (not recorded which). The source of these receptors is a male donor with ankylosing spondylitis.

This clonotype was observed once. CDR3 loop: CASSLAAGGRTDTQYF. CDR3 coding DNA: TGTGCCAGCAGCTTAGCTGCGGGAGGGCGCACAGATACGCAGTATTTT. The chain links TRBV7-2 to TRBJ2-3; 9 nucleotides match TRBD2. V was pared by 0 bases and J by 1 base, with 2 bases of the junction left unmatched. The CDR3 runs 16 residues. Germline V gene sequence: CDR1 SGHTA, CDR2 FQGNSA.

This clonotype has ten or more counts. This chain connects TRBV7-2 to TRBJ2-5, with D possibly being TRBD1 (5 bases). CDR3 size: 13 residues. Per the germline V gene, CDR1 is SGHTA and CDR2 is FQGNSA. With 6 bases removed from V and 5 bases from J, the gap between germline ends came to 13 bases. The CDR3 sequence is CASSQGPLETQYF. CDR3 nucleotide sequence: TGTGCCAGCAGTCAGGGTCCCTTGGAGACCCAGTACTTC.

This clonotype was counted many times. The chain is built from TRBV12-3 or TRBV12-4 and TRBJ1-6; perhaps TRBD1 as D (6 bases). The V and J ends lost 2 bases and 10 bases respectively, with 12 bases between them. This CDR3 is 14 amino acids long. The CDR3 spells CASSLTGPDSPLHF. As DNA, the CDR3 is TGTGCCAGCAGTTTAACAGGGCCGGACTCACCCCTCCACTTT.

The V call is TRBV20-1, the J call TRBJ2-1; 10 bases fit TRBD1. The V and J ends lost 1 base and 5 bases, in that order; junction bases with no gene match: 2. Germline V gene sequence: CDR1 DFQATT, CDR2 SNEGSKA (reference sequence). The CDR3 spans 14 residues. The CDR3 bases are TGCAGTGCTAGAGCCGGGACAGGGGACAATGAGCAGTTCTTC. Its protein is CSARAGTGDNEQFF.

This clonotype was seen at least ten times. The gene calls are TRBV4-1 and TRBJ2-1; D might be TRBD1 or TRBD2, each matching 5 bases. Germline V gene lookup returns CDR1 MGHRA and CDR2 YSYEKL. V lost 2 bases and J lost 6, with 14 bases in between. The CDR3 is 15 amino acids. This chain's CDR3 is CASSQPGTFSNEQFF. The DNA of the CDR3 is TGCGCCAGCAGCCAACCCGGGACGTTTTCCAATGAGCAGTTCTTC.

This clonotype was found many times. This chain links TRBV4-2 with TRBJ2-1; no reliable D call. Germline assignment: CDR1 LGHNA and CDR2 YNFKEQ. V was clipped by 4 bases and J by 0 bases, with 10 bases between them. This CDR3 has 15 residues. The DNA for the CDR3 is TGTGCCAGCAGCCCACGCGACAACTCCTACAATGAGCAGTTCTTC. Translating gives CASSPRDNSYNEQFF.

This clonotype has only a few counts. The chain has TRBV20-1 and TRBJ1-4; TRBD1 matches at 12 bases. The CDR3 is made up of 14 amino acids. V was pared by 1 base and J by 9 bases, with 3 bases of the junction left unmatched. Germline CDR1 and CDR2: DFQATT and SNEGSKA (reference sequence). Here the CDR3 reads CSARAGQGAQKLFF. DNA for the CDR3: TGCAGTGCTAGAGCGGGACAGGGGGCGCAAAAACTGTTTTTT.

In its sample, this clonotype was seen many times. This chain joins TRBV29-1 and TRBJ2-5; 9 positions match TRBD2. Unmatched junction bases numbered 10, after V lost 6 bases and J lost 5 bases. There are 14 residues in the CDR3. From germline, CDR1 is SQVTM and CDR2 ANQGSEA. CDR3 amino acids: CSVSGSGSDETQYF. CDR3 nucleotide sequence: TGCAGCGTCTCGGGTAGCGGGAGCGATGAGACCCAGTACTTC.

The sample holds many counts of this clonotype. This chain connects TRBV20-1 to TRBJ2-1, with 9 bases aligning to TRBD2. V lost 6 bases and J lost 9; bases outside the gene matches: 15. Germline V gene sequence: CDR1 DFQATT, CDR2 SNEGSKA (reference sequence). This CDR3 contains 15 residues. The CDR3 region is CSAATVSGRIGEQFF. As DNA, the CDR3 is TGCAGTGCCGCGACGGTAAGCGGGAGGATCGGTGAGCAGTTCTTC.

This clonotype was counted only a few times. This sequence joins TRBV15 and TRBJ2-1; no reliable D call. Trimming removed 6 bases from V and 4 bases from J, with 10 bases in between. The length of the CDR3 is 13 residues. The germline V gene has CDR1 LNHNV and CDR2 YYDKDF (reference sequence). Here the CDR3 reads CATSERIYNEQFF. CDR3 DNA: TGTGCCACCAGTGAACGGATATACAATGAGCAGTTCTTC.

V gene TRBV5-1 combines with J gene TRBJ1-1, with TRBD1 matching 10 bases. Germline CDR1 SGHRS, CDR2 YFSETQ. The V gene end was trimmed by 4 bases and the J gene end by 4 bases; junction bases not matched to a gene: 4. The CDR3 runs 14 residues. The CDR3 coding sequence is TGCGCCAGCAGCAGGGACAGGGGAGGCACTGAAGCTTTCTTT. Translation: CASSRDRGGTEAFF.

The genes are TRBV18 and TRBJ2-1; D not resolved. V gave up 3 bases and J gave up 0 bases, with 12 bases separating them. This CDR3 is built from 16 residues. Per the germline V gene, CDR1 is KGHSH and CDR2 is LQKENI. CDR3 in amino acids: CASSPPHLSSYNEQFF. The CDR3 coding sequence is TGTGCCAGCTCACCTCCCCATTTAAGCTCCTACAATGAGCAGTTCTTC.

This clonotype has a handful of counts. The J gene is TRBJ2-7, the V gene TRBV3-1; 9 nucleotides agree with TRBD2. The V gene end was trimmed by 2 bases and the J gene end by 4 bases; junction bases not matched to a gene: 6. The CDR3 consists of 15 residues. Germline V CDR1 and CDR2: LGHDT, YNNKEL (reference sequence). As DNA, the CDR3 is TGTGCCAGCAGCCAATATGTGGGACTAGCTTACGAGCAGTACTTC. This translates into CASSQYVGLAYEQYF.

This clonotype has a handful of counts. J is TRBJ2-2 and V is TRBV12-3 or TRBV12-4; TRBD1 matches 7 bases. Trimming took 7 bases from V and 0 from J; bases not matched to a gene: 11. This CDR3 region has 17 residues. The chain's CDR3 is CASTRDSLFANTGELFF. DNA for the CDR3: TGTGCCAGCACCCGGGACAGCCTGTTCGCGAACACCGGGGAGCTGTTTTTT.

This clonotype was counted a few times. The rearrangement joins TRBV12-3 or TRBV12-4 to TRBJ1-5, with D possibly TRBD1 on 5 matching bases. This CDR3 contains 15 residues. Trimming left V 5 bases short and J 6 bases short, with 17 bases between. CDR3 sequence reads: CASSAGTGASQPQHF. CDR3 bases: TGTGCCAGCAGTGCCGGGACCGGCGCTTCTCAGCCCCAGCATTTT.

This clonotype was observed a few times. The rearrangement joins TRBV2 to TRBJ2-1; TRBD2 matches 10 bases. Losses at the gene ends were 10 bases for V and 4 bases for J; bases not matched to a gene: 4. Germline V gives CDR1 SNHLY, CDR2 FYNNEI. CDR3 length: 13 amino acids. The CDR3 DNA reads as TGTGCCACAACTAGCGGGGATTACAATGAGCAGTTCTTC. Translation gives CATTSGDYNEQFF. Filled out from reference TRBV2 and TRBJ2-1, the complete variable domain reads EPEVTQTPSHQVTQMGQEVILRCVPISNHLYFYWYRQILGQKVEFLVSFYNNEISEKSEIFDDQFSVERPDGSNFTLKIRSTKLEDSAMYFCATTSGDYNEQFFGPGTRLTVL.

A few counts support this clonotype. This chain joins TRBV20-1 and TRBJ2-2, with 16 nucleotides matching TRBD2. CDR3 size: 17 residues. Trimming cost V 2 bases and J 7 bases; bases outside gene matches: 7. Germline assignment: CDR1 DFQATT and CDR2 SNEGSKA (reference sequence). The CDR3 is CSARKPGLAGGSGELFF. CDR3 DNA: TGCAGTGCTAGAAAACCGGGACTAGCGGGAGGGAGCGGGGAGCTGTTTTTT.

This clonotype was detected a few times. The chain carries TRBV6-1 and TRBJ1-2, with D possibly being TRBD1 (5 bases). The germline V and J ends were trimmed by 0 bases and 5 bases, with 10 bases remaining between them. The CDR3 has 14 residues. The germline CDR1 and CDR2 sequences are MNHNS and SASEGT. This CDR3 is CASSEAGLGYGYTF. The CDR3, as DNA: TGTGCCAGCAGTGAAGCGGGGCTTGGGTATGGCTACACCTTC.

The chain couples TRBV12-3 or TRBV12-4 to TRBJ2-3, with D tentatively TRBD1 (8 bases). Trimming removed 6 bases at V and 1 base at J, with 14 bases between. CDR3 length: 15 residues. CDR3 loop: CASSSGGQGTDTQYF. The CDR3 DNA sequence: TGTGCCAGCAGCTCGGGGGGACAGGGCACAGATACGCAGTATTTT.

The rearrangement uses TRBV2 and TRBJ1-1, with D perhaps matching TRBD1 (5 bases). This CDR3 has 13 amino acids. Between the trimmed V and J ends, which lost 4 bases and 6 bases, there was a span of 12 bases. The germline CDR1 and CDR2 sequences are SNHLY and FYNNEI. CDR3 residues: CASSVQGYSEAFF. The CDR3 DNA reads as TGTGCCAGCAGTGTCCAGGGATACTCTGAAGCTTTCTTT.

This clonotype was detected only a few times. This chain joins TRBV12-3 or TRBV12-4 and TRBJ2-7; D gene ambiguous. The ends were cut back, 2 bases at V and 8 bases at J, with 16 bases in the middle. The CDR3 covers 14 residues. The CDR3 protein is CASSLMDRSGKQYF. CDR3 DNA sequence: TGTGCCAGCAGTTTAATGGACCGGAGTGGGAAGCAGTACTTC.

The chain carries TRBV3-1 and TRBJ2-1; 9 nucleotides match TRBD1. Germline V gene lookup returns CDR1 LGHDT and CDR2 YNNKEL (reference sequence). This CDR3 spans 14 amino acids. Trimming cost V 5 bases and J 9 bases; bases outside gene matches: 8. The CDR3 spells CASSYMDRGGEQFF. The CDR3 DNA sequence: TGTGCCAGCAGCTACATGGACAGGGGTGGTGAGCAGTTCTTC.

This clonotype was picked up many times. The CDR3 is CSASRGNQPQHF. The CDR3 bases are TGCAGTGCTAGTCGGGGCAATCAGCCCCAGCATTTT. The V gene is TRBV20-1, the J gene TRBJ1-5; D gene ambiguous. V was trimmed by 3 bases and J by 2 bases, leaving 5 bases between them. CDR1 and CDR2 (germline): DFQATT, SNEGSKA (reference sequence). This CDR3 region has 12 residues.

This clonotype was seen more than once but under ten times. This rearrangement joins TRBV5-1 to TRBJ2-1, with 9 positions matching TRBD2. The CDR3 extends over 13 amino acids. Germline CDR1 SGHRS, CDR2 YFSETQ. V was pared by 0 bases and J by 15 bases, with 7 bases of the junction left unmatched. The CDR3 loop reads CASSLVPSGIRFF. The CDR3 DNA is TGCGCCAGCAGCTTGGTCCCTAGCGGGATTCGGTTCTTC.

This clonotype has a handful of counts. The chain couples TRBV5-6 to TRBJ2-1; D not resolved. Trimming stripped 1 base from V and 10 bases from J, with 12 bases between. The CDR3 consists of 13 residues. Looked up from germline, CDR1 is SGHDT and CDR2 is YYEEEE. CDR3 amino acids: CASSLKDLREQFF. CDR3 DNA: TGTGCCAGCAGCTTGAAAGACCTCAGGGAGCAGTTCTTC.

V and J are TRBV29-1 and TRBJ1-5; D possibly corresponds to TRBD1 (5 bases). The CDR3 covers 13 residues. Trimming took off 7 bases at V and 2 bases at J, with 12 bases between the two ends. Germline loops: CDR1 SQVTM, CDR2 ANQGSEA. In DNA form, the CDR3 reads TGCAGCGCGGGGGGGGGTGGCAATCAGCCCCAGCATTTT. Amino acids: CSAGGGGNQPQHF.

This clonotype was detected many times. V usage is TRBV29-1 and J usage is TRBJ1-2, with D possibly matching TRBD1 (6 bases). The CDR3 runs to 13 residues. The V and J ends lost 4 bases and 2 bases respectively, with 11 bases between them. Germline CDR1 reads SQVTM; CDR2 reads ANQGSEA. The CDR3 bases are TGCAGCGTTGGATCAGGGGAGAACTATGGCTACACCTTC. This translates into CSVGSGENYGYTF.

This clonotype was seen a handful of times. The chain links TRBV15 to TRBJ2-1; D is unclear. Germline loops: CDR1 LNHNV, CDR2 YYDKDF (reference sequence). V lost 3 bases, J lost 3 bases, and 12 bases lay in between. There are 15 residues in the CDR3. In DNA form, the CDR3 reads TGTGCCACCAGCAGTGGTTTTAGAGGCTACAATGAGCAGTTCTTC. Translation gives CATSSGFRGYNEQFF.

The chain carries TRBV7-2 and TRBJ1-1; 10 bases are a match to TRBD1. Germline CDR1 is SGHTA and CDR2 is FQGNSA. CDR3 length: 12 amino acids. J gave up 10 bases and V 5 bases, and 4 bases lay outside the gene matches. The CDR3 DNA follows: TGTGCCAGCAGCAGGACAGGGGGACGAGCTTTCTTT. Residues: CASSRTGGRAFF.